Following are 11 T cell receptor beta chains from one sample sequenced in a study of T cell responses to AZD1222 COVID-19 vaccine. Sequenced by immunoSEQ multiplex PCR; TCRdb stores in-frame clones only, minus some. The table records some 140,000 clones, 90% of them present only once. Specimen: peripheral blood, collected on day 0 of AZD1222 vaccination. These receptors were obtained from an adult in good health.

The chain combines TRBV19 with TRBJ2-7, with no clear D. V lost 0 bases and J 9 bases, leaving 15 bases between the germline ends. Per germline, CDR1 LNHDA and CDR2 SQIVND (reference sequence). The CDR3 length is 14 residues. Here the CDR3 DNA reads TGTGCCAGTAGTATAGATCCGTCTTCGAGGTGGCAGTACTTC. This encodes CASSIDPSSRWQYF.

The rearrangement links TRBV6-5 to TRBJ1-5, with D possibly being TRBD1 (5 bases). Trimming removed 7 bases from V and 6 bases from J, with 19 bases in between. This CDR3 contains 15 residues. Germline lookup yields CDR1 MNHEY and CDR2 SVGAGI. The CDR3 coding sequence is TGTGCCAGCAAATACGGGACTGCCGGAGGTCAGCCCCAGCATTTT. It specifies CASKYGTAGGQPQHF.

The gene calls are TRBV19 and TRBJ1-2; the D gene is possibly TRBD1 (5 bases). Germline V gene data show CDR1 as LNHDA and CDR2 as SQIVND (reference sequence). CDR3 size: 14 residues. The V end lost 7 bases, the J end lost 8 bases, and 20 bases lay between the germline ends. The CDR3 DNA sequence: TGTGCCAGTACCCCAACTAGGGGTGGAGGAGGCTACACCTTC. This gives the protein CASTPTRGGGGYTF.

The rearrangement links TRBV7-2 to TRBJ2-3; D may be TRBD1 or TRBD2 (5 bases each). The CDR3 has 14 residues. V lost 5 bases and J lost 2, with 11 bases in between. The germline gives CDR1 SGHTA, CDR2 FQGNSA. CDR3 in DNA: TGTGCCAGCAGCGGGGGTGTCCACACAGATACGCAGTATTTT. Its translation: CASSGGVHTDTQYF.

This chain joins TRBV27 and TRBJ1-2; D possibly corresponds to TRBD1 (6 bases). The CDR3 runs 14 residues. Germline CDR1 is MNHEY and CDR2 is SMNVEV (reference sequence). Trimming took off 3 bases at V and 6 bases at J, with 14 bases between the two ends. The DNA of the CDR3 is TGTGCCAGCAGTTTGCGGGGGGGCGGTAATGGCTACACCTTC. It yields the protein CASSLRGGGNGYTF.

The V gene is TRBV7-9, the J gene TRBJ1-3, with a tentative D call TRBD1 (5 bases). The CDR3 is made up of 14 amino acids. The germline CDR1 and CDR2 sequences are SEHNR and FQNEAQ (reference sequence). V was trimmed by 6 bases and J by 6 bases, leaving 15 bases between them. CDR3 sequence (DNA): TGTGCCAGCAGTTCGAAAGTGGGGGAAAACACCATATATTTT. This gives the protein CASSSKVGENTIYF. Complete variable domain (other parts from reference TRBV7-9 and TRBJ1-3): DTGVSQNPRHKITKRGQNVTFRCDPISEHNRLYWYRQTLGQGPEFLTYFQNEAQLEKSRLLSDRFSAERPKGSFSTLEIQRTEQGDSAMYLCASSSKVGENTIYFGEGSWLTVV.

The CDR3 loop reads CASNNNRDETQYF. Here the CDR3 DNA reads TGTGCCAGCAACAACAACAGGGATGAGACCCAGTACTTC. The rearrangement links TRBV12-3 or TRBV12-4 to TRBJ2-5; the D gene is possibly TRBD1 (6 bases). CDR3 length: 13 amino acids. V was cut by 7 bases and J by 5 bases, with 14 bases left in between.

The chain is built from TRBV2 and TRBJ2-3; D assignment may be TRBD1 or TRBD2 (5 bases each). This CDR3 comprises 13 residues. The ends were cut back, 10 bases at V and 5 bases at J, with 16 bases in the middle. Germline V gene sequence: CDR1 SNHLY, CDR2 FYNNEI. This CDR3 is CATRRGAEDTQYF. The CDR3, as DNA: TGTGCCACCCGGCGAGGGGCTGAAGATACGCAGTATTTT.

This chain's CDR3 is CASSASTGELFF. CDR3 coding DNA: TGTGCCAGCAGCGCATCCACCGGGGAGCTGTTTTTT. V is TRBV9 and J is TRBJ2-2; no firm D call. This CDR3 region has 12 residues. Germline V gene sequence: CDR1 SGDLS, CDR2 YYNGEE. Trimming took off 3 bases at V and 4 bases at J, with 4 bases between the two ends.

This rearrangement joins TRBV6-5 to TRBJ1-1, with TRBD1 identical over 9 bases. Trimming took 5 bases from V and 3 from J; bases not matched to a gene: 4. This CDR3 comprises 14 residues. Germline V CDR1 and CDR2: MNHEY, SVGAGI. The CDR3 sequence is CASSPRTGDTEAFF. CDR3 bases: TGTGCCAGCAGTCCCCGGACAGGGGACACTGAAGCTTTCTTT.

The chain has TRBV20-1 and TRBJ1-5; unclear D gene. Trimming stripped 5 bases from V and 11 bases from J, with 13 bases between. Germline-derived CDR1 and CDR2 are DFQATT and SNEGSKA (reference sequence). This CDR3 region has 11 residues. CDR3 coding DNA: TGCAGTGCTCAAAGCCTCGAGGCCCAGCATTTT. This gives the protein CSAQSLEAQHF.